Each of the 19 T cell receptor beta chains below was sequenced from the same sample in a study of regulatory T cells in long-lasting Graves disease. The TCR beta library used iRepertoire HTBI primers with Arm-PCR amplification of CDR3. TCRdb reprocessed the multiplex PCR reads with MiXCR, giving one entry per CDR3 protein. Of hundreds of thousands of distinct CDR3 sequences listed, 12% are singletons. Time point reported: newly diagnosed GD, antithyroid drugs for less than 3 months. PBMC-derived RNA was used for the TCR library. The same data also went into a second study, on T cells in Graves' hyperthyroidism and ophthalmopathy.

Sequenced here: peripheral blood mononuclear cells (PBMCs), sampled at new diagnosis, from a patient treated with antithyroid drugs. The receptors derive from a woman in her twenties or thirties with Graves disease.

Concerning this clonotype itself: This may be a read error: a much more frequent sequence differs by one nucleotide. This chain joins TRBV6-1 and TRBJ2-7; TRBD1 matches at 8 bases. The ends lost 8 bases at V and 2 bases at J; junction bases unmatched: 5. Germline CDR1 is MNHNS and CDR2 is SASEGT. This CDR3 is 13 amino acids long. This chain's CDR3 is CASGWTGTYEQYF. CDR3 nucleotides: TGTGCCAGCGGGTGGACAGGGACCTACGAGCAGTACTTC.

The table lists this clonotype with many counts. CDR3: CASSPDMNTEAFF. In DNA, the CDR3 is TGTGCCAGCTCACCAGACATGAACACTGAAGCTTTCTTT. The chain carries TRBV18 and TRBJ1-1; no definite D call. The CDR3 spans 13 residues. CDR1 KGHSH and CDR2 LQKENI come from the germline V gene. V gave up 2 bases and J gave up 0 bases, with 4 bases separating them.

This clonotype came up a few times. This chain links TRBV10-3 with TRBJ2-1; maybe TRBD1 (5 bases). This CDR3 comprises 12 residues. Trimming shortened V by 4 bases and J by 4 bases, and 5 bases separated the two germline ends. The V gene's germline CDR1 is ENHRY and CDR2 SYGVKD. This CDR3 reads CAISGQYNEQFF. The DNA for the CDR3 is TGTGCCATCAGTGGACAGTACAATGAGCAGTTCTTC.

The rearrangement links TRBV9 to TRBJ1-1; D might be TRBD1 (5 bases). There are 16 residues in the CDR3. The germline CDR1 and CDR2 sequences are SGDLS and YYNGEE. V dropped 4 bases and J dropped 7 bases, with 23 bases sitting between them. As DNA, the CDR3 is TGTGCCAGCAGCCCTCACCTCGGGGCGCGGACGAGTGAAGCTTTCTTT. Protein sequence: CASSPHLGARTSEAFF.

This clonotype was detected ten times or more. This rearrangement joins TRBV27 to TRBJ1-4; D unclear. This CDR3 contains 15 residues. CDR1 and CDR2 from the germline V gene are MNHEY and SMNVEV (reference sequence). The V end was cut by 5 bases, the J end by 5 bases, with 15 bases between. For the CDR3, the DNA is TGTGCCAGCAGTAGGTCCCAGCGGCGAAATGAAAAACTGTTTTTT. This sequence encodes CASSRSQRRNEKLFF. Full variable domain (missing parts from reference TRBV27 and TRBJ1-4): EAQVTQNPRYLITVTGKKLTVTCSQNMNHEYMSWYRQDPGLGLRQIYYSMNVEVTDKGDVPEGYKVSRKEKRNFPLILESPSPNQTSLYFCASSRSQRRNEKLFFGSGTQLSVL.

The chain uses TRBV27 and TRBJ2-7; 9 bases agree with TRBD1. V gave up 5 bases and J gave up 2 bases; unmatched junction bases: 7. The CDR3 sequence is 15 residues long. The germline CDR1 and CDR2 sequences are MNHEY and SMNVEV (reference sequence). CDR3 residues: CASSVQGQGTYEQYF. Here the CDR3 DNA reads TGTGCCAGCAGTGTACAGGGACAGGGTACCTACGAGCAGTACTTC.

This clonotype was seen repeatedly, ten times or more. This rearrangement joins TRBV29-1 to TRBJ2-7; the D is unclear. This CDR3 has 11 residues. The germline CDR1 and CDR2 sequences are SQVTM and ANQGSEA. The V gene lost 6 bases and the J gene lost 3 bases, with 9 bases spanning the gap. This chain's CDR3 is CSVLYRYEQYF. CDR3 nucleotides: TGCAGCGTCTTGTACCGCTACGAGCAGTACTTC.

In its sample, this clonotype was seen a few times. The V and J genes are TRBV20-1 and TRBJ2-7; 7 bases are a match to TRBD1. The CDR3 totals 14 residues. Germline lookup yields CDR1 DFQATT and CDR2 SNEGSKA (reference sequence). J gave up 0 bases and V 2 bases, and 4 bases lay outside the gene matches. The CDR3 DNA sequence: TGCAGTGCTAGACTGCAGGGGGACTCCTACGAGCAGTACTTC. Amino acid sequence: CSARLQGDSYEQYF.

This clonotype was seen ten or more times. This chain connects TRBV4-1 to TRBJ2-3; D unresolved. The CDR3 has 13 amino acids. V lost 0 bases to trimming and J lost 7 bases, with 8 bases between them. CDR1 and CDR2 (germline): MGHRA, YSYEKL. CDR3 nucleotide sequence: TGCGCCAGCAGCCAAGATCCCATATATACGCAGTATTTT. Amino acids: CASSQDPIYTQYF.

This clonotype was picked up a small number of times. CDR3 coding DNA: TGTGCCAGTAGTATATGGGGGACAGGGGGCTACAATGAGCAGTTCTTC. Its translation is CASSIWGTGGYNEQFF. The V call is TRBV19, the J call TRBJ2-1; the match to TRBD1 covers 11 bases. V lost 2 bases to trimming and J lost 3 bases; unmatched junction nucleotides: 3. In germline, CDR1 is LNHDA, CDR2 SQIVND (reference sequence). This CDR3 comprises 16 residues.

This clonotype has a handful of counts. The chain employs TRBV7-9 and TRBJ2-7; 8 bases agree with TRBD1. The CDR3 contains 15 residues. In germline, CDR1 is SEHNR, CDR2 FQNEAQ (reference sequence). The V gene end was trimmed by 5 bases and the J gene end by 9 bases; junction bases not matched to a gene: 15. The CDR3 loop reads CASSPQAGQGRGQYF. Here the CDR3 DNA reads TGTGCCAGCAGCCCCCAAGCCGGACAGGGCCGAGGGCAGTACTTC.

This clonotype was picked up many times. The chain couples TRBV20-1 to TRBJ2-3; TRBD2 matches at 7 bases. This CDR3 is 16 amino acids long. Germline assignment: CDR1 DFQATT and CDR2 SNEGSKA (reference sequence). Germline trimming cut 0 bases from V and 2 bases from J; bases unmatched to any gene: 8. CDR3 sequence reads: CSARDPRDYLTDTQYF. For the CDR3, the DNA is TGCAGTGCTAGAGACCCTCGGGACTACCTCACAGATACGCAGTATTTT.

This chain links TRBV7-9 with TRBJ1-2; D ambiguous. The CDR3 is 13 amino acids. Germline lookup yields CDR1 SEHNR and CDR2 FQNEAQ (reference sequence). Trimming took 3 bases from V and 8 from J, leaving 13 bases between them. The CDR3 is CASSFSGVYGYTF. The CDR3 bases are TGTGCCAGCAGCTTTTCGGGAGTTTACGGCTACACCTTC.

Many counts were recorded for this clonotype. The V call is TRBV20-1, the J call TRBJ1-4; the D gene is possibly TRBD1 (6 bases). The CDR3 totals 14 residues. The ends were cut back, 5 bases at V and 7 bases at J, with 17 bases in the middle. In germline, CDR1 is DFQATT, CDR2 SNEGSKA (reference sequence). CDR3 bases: TGCAGTGCTCAAATCAGGGGAGGAACTGAAAAACTGTTTTTT. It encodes CSAQIRGGTEKLFF.

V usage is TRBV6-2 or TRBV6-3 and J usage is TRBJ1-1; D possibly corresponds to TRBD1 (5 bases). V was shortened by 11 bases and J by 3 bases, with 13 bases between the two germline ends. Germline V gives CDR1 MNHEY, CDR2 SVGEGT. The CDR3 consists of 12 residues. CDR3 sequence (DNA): TGTGCCGCGGGGGTCTTTCACACTGAAGCTTTCTTT. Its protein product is CAAGVFHTEAFF.

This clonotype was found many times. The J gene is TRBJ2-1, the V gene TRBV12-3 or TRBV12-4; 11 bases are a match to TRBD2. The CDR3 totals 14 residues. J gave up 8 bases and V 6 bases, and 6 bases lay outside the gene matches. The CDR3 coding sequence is TGTGCCAGCAGACGACTAGCGGGATCTCATGAGCAGTTCTTC. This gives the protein CASRRLAGSHEQFF.

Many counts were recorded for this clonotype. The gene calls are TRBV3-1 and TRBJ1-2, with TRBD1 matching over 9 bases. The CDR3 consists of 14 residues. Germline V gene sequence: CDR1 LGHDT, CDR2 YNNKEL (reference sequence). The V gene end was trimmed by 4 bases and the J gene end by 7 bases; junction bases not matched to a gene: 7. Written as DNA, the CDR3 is TGTGCCAGCAGCCTACAGGGGGCGATTAGTGGCTACACCTTC. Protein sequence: CASSLQGAISGYTF.

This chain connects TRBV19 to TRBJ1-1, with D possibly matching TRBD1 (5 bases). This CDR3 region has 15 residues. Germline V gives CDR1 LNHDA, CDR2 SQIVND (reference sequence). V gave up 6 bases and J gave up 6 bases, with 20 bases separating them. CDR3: CASSPSGGSISEAFF. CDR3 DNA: TGTGCCAGTAGCCCGTCCGGGGGTAGTATCTCTGAAGCTTTCTTT.

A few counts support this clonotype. This chain's CDR3 is CAWKGWVNTEAFF. CDR3 nucleotide sequence: TGTGCCTGGAAGGGGTGGGTGAACACTGAAGCTTTCTTT. The V and J genes are TRBV30 and TRBJ1-1; D is perhaps TRBD1 (5 bases). Germline V gene data show CDR1 as GTSNPN and CDR2 as SVGIG (reference sequence). V lost 4 bases, J lost 0 bases, and 9 bases lay in between. The CDR3 extends over 13 amino acids. The full variable domain, completed using reference TRBV30 and TRBJ1-1, is SQTIHQWPATLVQPVGSPLSLECTVEGTSNPNLYWYRQAAGRGLQLLFYSVGIGQISSEVPQNLSASRPQDRQFILSSKKLLLSDSGFYLCAWKGWVNTEAFFGQGTRLTVV.